Listed here is a single T cell receptor (beta chain). Its specificity is unknown. Produced via immunoSEQ multiplex PCR; TCRdb's table is partial and in-frame only. The sample shows around 97,000 clones, over 80% of them seen only once. The CDR3 loop spans 12 amino acids. V was trimmed by 8 bases and J by 0 bases, leaving 6 bases between them. Germline CDR1 reads ENHRY; CDR2 reads SYGVKD. The sample comes from a study of T cell responses to AZD1222 COVID-19 vaccine. Study in general: Second doses that came at about 4 or about 12 weeks were put together.

Broader study findings: In a largely white British group with more females than males, clonal diversity was possibly underestimated.

V and J are TRBV10-3 and TRBJ2-3; D remains ambiguous. The input for sequencing was peripheral blood, taken on day 0 of AZD1222 vaccination. The TCR was taken from an adult in good health. This CDR3 is CAIGDSTDTQYF. The CDR3, as DNA: TGTGCCATCGGAGACAGCACAGATACGCAGTATTTT.